The 17 T cell receptor beta chains listed next were all sequenced from one sample in a study of T cell responses to AZD1222 COVID-19 vaccine. Assay used: immunoSEQ multiplex PCR; TCRdb lists only in-frame clones, some missing. The top ten hold about 4.9% of the sample, which has tens of thousands of clones, under 95% seen once. This sample comprised peripheral blood, obtained on day 0 of MenACWY control vaccination. Receptors originate from an adult in good health.

The CDR3 nucleotides are TGTGCCAGCAGCTTTTCGACAGAAAGATCGATTCAGTTCTTC. This gives the protein CASSFSTERSIQFF. J is TRBJ2-1 and V is TRBV7-3, with a possible D match to TRBD1 (5 bases). The germline V gene encodes CDR1 SGHTA and CDR2 FQGTGA. The V gene lost 3 bases and the J gene lost 13 bases, with 19 bases spanning the gap. The CDR3 runs to 14 residues.

The chain recombines TRBV11-2 with TRBJ2-5; perhaps TRBD1 as D (5 bases). The germline CDR1 and CDR2 sequences are SGHAT and FQNNGV. This CDR3 spans 14 amino acids. V was pared by 3 bases and J by 5 bases, with 13 bases between. The CDR3 spells CASSLDTHSETQYF. For the CDR3, the DNA is TGTGCCAGCAGCTTGGACACCCACTCGGAGACCCAGTACTTC.

The CDR3 sequence is CASSFRGPAGAFF. The CDR3 nucleotides are TGTGCCAGCAGTTTCAGGGGGCCGGCCGGGGCTTTCTTT. The V call is TRBV28, the J call TRBJ1-1; 8 bases line up with TRBD1. The CDR3 has 13 amino acids. Germline-derived CDR1 and CDR2 are MDHEN and SYDVKM. The ends lost 3 bases at V and 11 bases at J; junction bases unmatched: 8.

V and J are TRBV9 and TRBJ2-3; D not certain. Germline V gene data show CDR1 as SGDLS and CDR2 as YYNGEE. This CDR3 spans 12 amino acids. With 0 bases removed from V and 4 bases from J, the gap between germline ends came to 3 bases. The CDR3 DNA sequence: TGTGCCAGCAGCGTAGGATCAGATACGCAGTATTTT. It translates to CASSVGSDTQYF.

The V gene is TRBV5-1, the J gene TRBJ2-5, with D possibly being TRBD1 (5 bases). The length of the CDR3 is 14 residues. The germline V gene encodes CDR1 SGHRS and CDR2 YFSETQ. Trimming took 3 bases from V and 4 from J, leaving 13 bases between them. The DNA of the CDR3 is TGCGCCAGCAGCTCAGGGTCAAAGAGAGAGACCCAGTACTTC. As protein: CASSSGSKRETQYF. The full variable domain, rest sourced from reference TRBV5-1 and TRBJ2-5, is KAGVTQTPRYLIKTRGQQVTLSCSPISGHRSVSWYQQTPGQGLQFLFEYFSETQRNKGNFPGRFSGRQFSNSRSEMNVSTLELGDSALYLCASSSGSKRETQYFGPGTRLLVL.

As DNA, the CDR3 is TGTGCCAGCAGTTACTTGGGGACAGTGGGCACTGAAGCTTTCTTT. It is translated as CASSYLGTVGTEAFF. V and J are TRBV6-5 and TRBJ1-1, with 7 bases that match TRBD1. There are 15 residues in the CDR3. J gave up 4 bases and V 1 base, and 6 bases lay outside the gene matches. Germline lookup yields CDR1 MNHEY and CDR2 SVGAGI.

The gene calls are TRBV6-5 and TRBJ1-5, with 7 nucleotides matching TRBD1. Germline-derived CDR1 and CDR2 are MNHEY and SVGAGI. The trim removed 5 bases at V and 1 base at J, leaving 5 bases unmatched. The length of the CDR3 is 15 residues. CDR3 region: CASSQGVGSNQPQHF. CDR3 coding DNA: TGTGCCAGCAGTCAGGGGGTAGGGAGCAATCAGCCCCAGCATTTT.

The chain employs TRBV7-9 and TRBJ2-5; D gene ambiguous. CDR1 is SEHNR and CDR2 is FQNEAQ in the germline V gene (reference sequence). This CDR3 is 13 amino acids long. Trimming left V 2 bases short and J 4 bases short, with 8 bases between. In nucleotides, the CDR3 is TGTGCCAGCAGCTTACAGGTCCGAGAGACCCAGTACTTC. It encodes CASSLQVRETQYF.

The rearrangement uses TRBV3-1 (or the pseudogene TRBV3-2) and TRBJ2-7, with D maybe TRBD1 (6 bases). Germline-derived CDR1 and CDR2 are LGHDT and YNNKEL (reference sequence). The CDR3 totals 15 residues. V was shortened by 1 base and J by 5 bases, with 15 bases between the two germline ends. The CDR3 loop is CASSQGWQGSDEQYF. The CDR3 nucleotides are TGTGCCAGCAGCCAAGGTTGGCAGGGGTCTGACGAGCAGTACTTC.

The CDR3 DNA is TGCGCCAGCAGCAGTGGGGACTTTTTCAATGAGCAGTTCTTC. It is translated as CASSSGDFFNEQFF. The genes are TRBV4-1 and TRBJ2-1, with D possibly being TRBD2 (6 bases). Germline CDR1 is MGHRA and CDR2 is YSYEKL. The germline V and J ends were trimmed by 5 bases and 6 bases, with 14 bases remaining between them. The CDR3 contains 14 residues.

As to this clone: Its ends do not fully match the called genes, so a read error is possible. This chain joins TRBV7-7 and TRBJ1-3; no firm D call. There are 15 residues in the CDR3. Germline lookup yields CDR1 SSHAT and CDR2 FNYEAQ (reference sequence). In DNA, the CDR3 is TGTGCTAGCAGCACCACTCCGGACTCTGGAAACACCATATATTTT. The encoded protein is CASSTTPDSGNTIYF.

This clone occurred a few times. The chain has TRBV27 and TRBJ1-1; D unclear. V was pared by 4 bases and J by 8 bases, with 14 bases between. The CDR3 loop spans 13 amino acids. Germline V lookup: CDR1 MNHEY, CDR2 SMNVEV (reference sequence). The CDR3 bases are TGTGCCAGCAGTTCCCCCCGTGGTCTGGAAGCTTTCTTT. Its protein is CASSSPRGLEAFF.

The chain carries TRBV23-1 and TRBJ1-5; D is unclear. TRBV23-1 is marked as an open reading frame, function uncertain. The V end was cut by 1 base, the J end by 7 bases, with 14 bases between. There are 15 residues in the CDR3. The CDR3 nucleotides are TGCGCCAGCAGTCAATTCAGGATTGTTGGCCAGCCCCAGCATTTT. Protein product: CASSQFRIVGQPQHF.

The rearrangement links TRBV19 to TRBJ1-6, with 9 positions matching TRBD1. V was clipped by 9 bases and J by 5 bases; unmatched bases: 2. The CDR3 sequence is 13 residues long. Germline CDR1 LNHDA, CDR2 SQIVND (reference sequence). In DNA form, the CDR3 reads TGTGCCAGGACAGGGGGAAATAATTCACCCCTCCACTTT. The encoded protein is CARTGGNNSPLHF. Complete variable domain (other parts from reference TRBV19 and TRBJ1-6): DGGITQSPKYLFRKEGQNVTLSCEQNLNHDAMYWYRQDPGQGLRLIYYSQIVNDFQKGDIAEGYSVSREKKESFPLTVTSAQKNPTAFYLCARTGGNNSPLHFGNGTRLTVT.

This clone showed up many times. J is TRBJ2-2 and V is TRBV9; D not resolved. CDR1 is SGDLS and CDR2 is YYNGEE in the germline V gene. The CDR3 contains 14 residues. Trimming cost V 3 bases and J 5 bases, with 11 bases left between them. The CDR3 loop is CASSAPSGTGELFF. Here the CDR3 DNA reads TGTGCCAGCAGCGCACCATCCGGGACCGGGGAGCTGTTTTTT.

This clone appeared once. The chain joins TRBV6-1 to TRBJ1-5, with 7 positions matching TRBD1. The length of the CDR3 is 14 residues. The trim removed 7 bases at V and 6 bases at J, leaving 9 bases unmatched. In germline, CDR1 is MNHNS, CDR2 SASEGT. CDR3 DNA: TGTGCCAGCAAGGTCGACAGGGATCGTCAGCCCCAGCATTTT. Translated, it gives CASKVDRDRQPQHF.

The V gene is TRBV7-8, the J gene TRBJ1-5; D gene uncertain. Trimming pared 2 bases from V and 5 bases from J, leaving 19 bases between. The CDR3 extends over 17 amino acids. In germline, CDR1 is SGHVS, CDR2 FQNEAQ. CDR3 loop: CASSLRIGQVDHQPQHF. The CDR3 coding sequence is TGTGCCAGCAGCTTAAGGATAGGCCAGGTTGACCATCAGCCCCAGCATTTT.